This T cell receptor (beta chain) was sequenced during a study of identical twins. Study-level results: Models predicted too little out-of-frame TCR alpha sharing in monozygotic twins. Findings came from cross-sectional statistics, without long-term follow-up of donors. Sequences that were out-of-frame, alpha and twin-shared displayed an excess of low generation probability.

Germline-derived CDR1 and CDR2 are SGHTA and FQGNSA. The CDR3 has 14 residues. The J segment lost 6 bases and the V segment lost 2 bases, leaving 5 bases of the junction unmatched. Notes on this clonotype: The antigen remains unidentified.

TCRdb redid the calling of the 5' RACE reads with MiXCR, one entry per CDR3 protein. The repertoire holds approximately 670,000 distinct CDR3 sequences, with around 6% as singletons. Everyone who donated was a healthy Caucasian. The rearrangement links TRBV7-2 to TRBJ2-7, with 9 bases that match TRBD2. Sequencing input: naive T cells sorted from blood. The sequence was collected from a man younger than 35 in good health. The CDR3 reads CASSLRSGSGEQYF. The CDR3 DNA is TGTGCCAGCAGCTTACGTAGCGGGAGCGGCGAGCAGTACTTC.